Detailed here is one T cell receptor (beta chain). The antigen remains undetermined. Random hexamers served to reverse transcribe about 0.5 to 1 ug RNA. The CDR3 of TCR beta was amplified by immunoSEQ multiplex PCR across 54 Vbeta and 13 Jbeta. Each CDR3 protein gets one entry after TCRdb re-called the immunoSEQ multiplex PCR reads with MiXCR. The top ten hold roughly 0.49% of the sample, which has some 76,000 distinct CDR3 sequences, roughly 90% seen once. The data are from a study of CD8 T cells in Susac syndrome. Notes on the study in general: The study admitted that it had a relatively small number of individuals in its TCR sequencing and HLA analysis.

The CDR3 runs 13 residues. The V end was cut by 6 bases, the J end by 9 bases, with 17 bases between. The material sequenced was CD8+ T cells from PBMCs. The sequence was collected from a human donor with multiple sclerosis. V is TRBV12-3 or TRBV12-4 and J is TRBJ1-2; D is possibly TRBD1 (5 bases). The CDR3 DNA reads as TGTGCCAGCAGCGGCGGGGGGGGAGGGCGCTACACCTTC. It specifies CASSGGGGGRYTF.